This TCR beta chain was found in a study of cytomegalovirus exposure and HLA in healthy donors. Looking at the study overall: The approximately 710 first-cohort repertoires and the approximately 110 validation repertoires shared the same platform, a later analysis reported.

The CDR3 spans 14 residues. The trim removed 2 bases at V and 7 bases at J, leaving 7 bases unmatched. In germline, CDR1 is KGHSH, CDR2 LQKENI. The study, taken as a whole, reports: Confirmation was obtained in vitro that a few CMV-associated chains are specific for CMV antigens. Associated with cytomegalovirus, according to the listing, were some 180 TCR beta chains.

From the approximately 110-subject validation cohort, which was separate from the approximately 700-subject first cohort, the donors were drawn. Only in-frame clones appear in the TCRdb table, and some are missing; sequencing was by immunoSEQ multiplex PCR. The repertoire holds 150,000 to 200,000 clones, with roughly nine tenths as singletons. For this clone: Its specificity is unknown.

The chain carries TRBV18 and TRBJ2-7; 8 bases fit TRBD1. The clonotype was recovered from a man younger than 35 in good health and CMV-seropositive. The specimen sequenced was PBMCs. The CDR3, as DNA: TGTGCCAGCTCACCAGGGCAGGGGGCGAGGGAGCAGTACTTC. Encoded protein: CASSPGQGAREQYF.